This is a list of T cell receptor beta chains from one sample in a study of blood T cell repertoires in COVID-19. Only in-frame clones appear in the TCRdb table, and some are missing; sequencing was by immunoSEQ multiplex PCR. The sample contains some 68,000 clones, about 92% of which appear only once. The specimen sequenced was peripheral blood. The receptors stem from a man aged 45-65 years with COVID-19, enrolled during active disease. CDR3s include the opening cysteine and the closing phenylalanine or tryptophan. A D gene is named only where the DNA matches it firmly. Some rows have no size entry. The others give once, few or many, or a class for an expanded clone.

d_call	v_call	j_call	clone_size	cdr3_nt	cdr3_aa
NA	TRBV11-2	TRBJ1-6	NA	TGTGCCAGCAGCTTCTCAGGGGTAAATTCACCCCTCCACTTT	CASSFSGVNSPLHF
TRBD2	TRBV5-1	TRBJ2-1	few	TGCGCCAGCAGCTTGGAGGGACTAGACTACAATGAGCAGTTCTTC	CASSLEGLDYNEQFF
NA	TRBV28	TRBJ2-2	NA	TGTGCCAGCAGTTTGTCAGGTCCCGGGGAGCTGTTTTTT	CASSLSGPGELFF
TRBD1	TRBV28	TRBJ1-6	NA	TGTGCCAGCAGTTCCCCGACAGGGAGGAATTCACCCCTCCACTTT	CASSSPTGRNSPLHF
NA	TRBV29-1	TRBJ2-3	NA	TGCAGCGCCATACCCCTAGTCCGATATGCAGATACGCAGTATTTT	CSAIPLVRYADTQYF
NA	TRBV9	TRBJ1-1	NA	TGTGCCAGCAGCGAGGGGTCAGGGCTGATGAACACTGAAGCTTTCTTT	CASSEGSGLMNTEAFF
NA	TRBV18	TRBJ2-3	NA	TGTGCCAGCTCACCTCGAGGCGGGGTGGGAGATACGCAGTATTTT	CASSPRGGVGDTQYF
NA	TRBV5-1	TRBJ1-6	few	TGCGCCAGCAGCTTGCGGAGCTCCTATAATTCACCCCTCCACTTT	CASSLRSSYNSPLHF
NA	TRBV5-8	TRBJ1-2	NA	TGTGCCAGCAGCTTGGCCAGGCAAGGCCCCCGGGGCTACACCTTC	CASSLARQGPRGYTF
TRBD2	TRBV6-4	TRBJ2-1	NA	TGTGCCAGCTCTTTCGAGCGGGAGACAAATGAGCAGTTCTTC	CASSFERETNEQFF
NA	TRBV4-1	TRBJ1-4	NA	TGCGCCAGCAGCCCCCCTGGACGGGAATCACTGTTTTTT	CASSPPGRESLFF
NA	TRBV3-1/TRBV3-2	TRBJ1-6	NA	TGTGCCAGCAGCCAAGATCCGGGGGGTTCACCCCTCCACTTT	CASSQDPGGSPLHF
TRBD2	TRBV14	TRBJ2-7	NA	TGTGCCAGCAGCCAAGCGAGCGGGAGCTCCTACGAGCAGTACTTC	CASSQASGSSYEQYF
TRBD1	TRBV7-2	TRBJ1-2	NA	TGTGCCAGCAGCTCAACAAACAGGGGGCTCTATGGCTACACCTTC	CASSSTNRGLYGYTF
NA	TRBV23-1	TRBJ1-1	NA	TGCGCCAGCAGTCAGACTGCAGGGAGGTTGGCGTGTGAAGCTTTCTTT	CASSQTAGRLACEAFF
TRBD1	TRBV19	TRBJ1-1	NA	TGTGCCAGTAGTCGAAGACCCGGACAGGACACTGAAGCTTTCTTT	CASSRRPGQDTEAFF
TRBD2	TRBV19	TRBJ2-2	NA	TGTGCCAGTAGTGGGACGGGACTAGCGGGAGTGAGGACCGGGGAGCTGTTTTTT	CASSGTGLAGVRTGELFF
TRBD2	TRBV4-1	TRBJ2-7	NA	TGCGCCAGCAGCCAAGGACTAGCGGGGAACATTCCCTACGAGCAGTACTTC	CASSQGLAGNIPYEQYF
TRBD2	TRBV27	TRBJ2-3	once	TGTGCCAGCAGTCAAAATAGCGGGAGCGTTAATACGCAGTATTTT	CASSQNSGSVNTQYF
TRBD1	TRBV27	TRBJ2-5	NA	TGTGCCAGCAGTCCCAACGACAGGGCGGCCGAGACCCAGTACTTC	CASSPNDRAAETQYF
TRBD1	TRBV30	TRBJ1-2	once	TGTGCCTGGAGTGGCAGGGGGAGGCATGGCTACACCTTC	CAWSGRGRHGYTF
TRBD2	TRBV19	TRBJ2-7	NA	TGTGCCAGTAGTATCGGACTAGCGGAGGGGATCTACGAGCAGTACTTC	CASSIGLAEGIYEQYF
NA	TRBV10-3	TRBJ1-1	NA	TGTGCCATCAGTGAGATGGGGGGGAACACTGAAGCTTTCTTT	CAISEMGGNTEAFF
TRBD1	TRBV18	TRBJ2-2	NA	TGTGCCAGCTCCCCTAGACAGGGGACCGGGGAGCTGTTTTTT	CASSPRQGTGELFF
NA	TRBV7-3	TRBJ2-6	NA	TGTGCCAGCAGCCCCCGAGAGGGCAGCTACTCTGGGGCCAACGTCCTGACTTTC	CASSPREGSYSGANVLTF
TRBD2	TRBV3-1/TRBV3-2	TRBJ2-1	NA	TGTGCCAGCAGTTCAGCGGGAGCAGGCGATGAGCAGTTCTTC	CASSSAGAGDEQFF
TRBD1	TRBV10-3	TRBJ1-3	NA	TGTGCCATCAGTGCCTCGGACAGGGCTGGAAACACCATATATTTT	CAISASDRAGNTIYF
NA	TRBV2	TRBJ2-3	NA	TGTGCCAGCCCGGACGGGGCGGGGACAGATACGCAGTATTTT	CASPDGAGTDTQYF
NA	TRBV3-1/TRBV3-2	TRBJ2-3	once	TGTGCCAGCAGCCAAGACCCAAGCGTGTACACAGATACGCAGTATTTT	CASSQDPSVYTDTQYF
TRBD1	TRBV10-3	TRBJ2-7	NA	TGTGCCATCAGTGAGTCGGGGAGGGACAGGGGATCCTACGAGCAGTACTTC	CAISESGRDRGSYEQYF
NA	TRBV6-5	TRBJ2-1	NA	TGTGCCAGCACCCCGTTGGTGGGCCAACCGCAGTTCTTC	CASTPLVGQPQFF
NA	TRBV6-5	TRBJ1-2	NA	TGTGCCAGCAGTTATACACAGGGAACTAACTATGGCTACACCTTC	CASSYTQGTNYGYTF
NA	TRBV30	TRBJ1-1	once	TGTGCCGCGAATCTGAACACTGAAGCTTTCTTT	CAANLNTEAFF
NA	TRBV18	TRBJ2-5	NA	TGTGCCAGCTCACCCCCCCGGGGAGGAGAAGAGACCCAGTACTTC	CASSPPRGGEETQYF
NA	TRBV9	TRBJ2-1	NA	TGTGCCAGCAGCGTAGATTGGGGCCCGGGAGTTGAGCAGTTCTTC	CASSVDWGPGVEQFF
TRBD1	TRBV20-1	TRBJ1-2	NA	TGCAGTGCTAGTATACAGGGGCCTAACTATGGCTACACCTTC	CSASIQGPNYGYTF
NA	TRBV3-1/TRBV3-2	TRBJ1-2	NA	TGTGCCAGCAGCATTTATCCAGAATCTAACTATGGCTACACCTTC	CASSIYPESNYGYTF